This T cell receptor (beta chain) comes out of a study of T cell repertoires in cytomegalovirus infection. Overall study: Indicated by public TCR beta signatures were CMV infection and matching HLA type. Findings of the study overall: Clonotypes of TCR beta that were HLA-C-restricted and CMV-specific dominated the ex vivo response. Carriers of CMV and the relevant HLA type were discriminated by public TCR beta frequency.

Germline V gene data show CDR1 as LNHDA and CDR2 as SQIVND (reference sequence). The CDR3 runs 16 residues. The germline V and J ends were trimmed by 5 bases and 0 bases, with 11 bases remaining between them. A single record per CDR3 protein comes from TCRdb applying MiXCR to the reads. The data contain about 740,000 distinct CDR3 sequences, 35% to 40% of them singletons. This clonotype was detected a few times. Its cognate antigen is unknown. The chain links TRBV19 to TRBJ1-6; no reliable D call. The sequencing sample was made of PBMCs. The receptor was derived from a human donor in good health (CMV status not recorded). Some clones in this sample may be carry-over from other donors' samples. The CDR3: CASSWQLSSYNSPLHF. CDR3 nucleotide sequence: TGTGCCAGTAGTTGGCAGTTGAGCTCCTATAATTCACCCCTCCACTTT. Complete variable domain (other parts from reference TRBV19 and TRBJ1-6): DGGITQSPKYLFRKEGQNVTLSCEQNLNHDAMYWYRQDPGQGLRLIYYSQIVNDFQKGDIAEGYSVSREKKESFPLTVTSAQKNPTAFYLCASSWQLSSYNSPLHFGNGTRLTVT.